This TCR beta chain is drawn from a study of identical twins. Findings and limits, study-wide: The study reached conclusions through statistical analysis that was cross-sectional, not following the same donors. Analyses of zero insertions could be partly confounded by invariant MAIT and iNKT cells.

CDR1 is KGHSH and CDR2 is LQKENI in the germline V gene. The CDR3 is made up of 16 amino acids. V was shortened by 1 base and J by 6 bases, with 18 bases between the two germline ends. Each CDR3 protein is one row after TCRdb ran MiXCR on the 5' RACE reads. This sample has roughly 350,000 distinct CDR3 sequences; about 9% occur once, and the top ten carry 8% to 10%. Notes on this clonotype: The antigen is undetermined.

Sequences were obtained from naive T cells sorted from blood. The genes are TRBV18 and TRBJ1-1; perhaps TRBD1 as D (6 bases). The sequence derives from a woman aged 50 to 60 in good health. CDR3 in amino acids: CASSPLNGGPDAEAFF. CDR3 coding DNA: TGTGCCAGCTCACCACTTAATGGGGGCCCCGATGCTGAAGCTTTCTTT.